The 21 T cell receptor beta chains listed next were all sequenced from one sample in a study of CD8+ T cells in alopecia areata (dated by TCRdb to the late 2010s). Pooled mouse cutaneous lymph node cells were stained for CD4, CD8alpha, NKG2D, NKG2ACE and other markers and were then sorted on a BD Influx. The method behind the library was the immunoSEQ multiplex PCR assay. To provide template for TCR sequencing, every sample had RNA extracted and reverse transcribed into cDNA. Held by TCRdb, this immuneACCESS table contains in-frame sequences only and omits some clones. Under half of the omission traces to an unresolved V gene where checked; the cause of the rest is unknown. Listed for this sample are 270,000 or so clones, none observed only a single time. The ten largest clonotypes hold more than 0.95% of the sample. Material: CD4+ T cells sorted from a lymph node. The source of these receptors is a C3H/HeJ mouse with alopecia areata. Mice of this strain bear MHC haplotype H2-k.

The sample holds a few counts of this clone. All gene names here are mouse names. The CDR3 end is not reached by the read, which stops 4 residues before it; the germline J gene fills it in. This chain joins TRBV13-3 and TRBJ2-1; 9 bases line up with TRBD2. Germline-derived CDR1 and CDR2 are NNHDY and SYVADS. With V trimmed by 4 bases and J by 3 bases, 2 bases remained unmatched. This CDR3 has 14 amino acids. The part of the CDR3 DNA that was read is TGTGCCAGCAGTCCCTGGGGGGGCTATGCT. Translation gives CASSPWGGYA. The entire CDR3 reads CASSPWGGYAEQFF.

This clone was seen more than once but under ten times. Germline and genes here are mouse. The read ends 4 residues shy of where the CDR3 ends; the end is completed using the germline J gene. This sequence joins TRBV5 and TRBJ2-5; D remains unclear. Trimming pared 0 bases from V and 2 bases from J, leaving 9 bases between. Per germline, CDR1 LGHNA and CDR2 YNLKQL (reference sequence). The CDR3 length is 15 residues. CDR3 amino acids: CASSQEHPVQDTQYF. The part of the CDR3 DNA that was read is TGTGCCAGCAGCCAAGAACATCCAGTCCAAGAC.

Points on this clone: Mouse gene names and germline throughout. From the germline J gene comes the end of the CDR3, since the read stops 4 residues before it. The chain is built from TRBV5 and TRBJ1-2, with a tentative D call TRBD1 (5 bases). The CDR3 length is 15 residues. Trimming pared 0 bases from V and 4 bases from J, leaving 12 bases between. Germline-derived CDR1 and CDR2 are LGHNA and YNLKQL (reference sequence). CDR3: CASSQDGGRGSDYTF. Partial CDR3 DNA: TGTGCCAGCAGCCAAGATGGGGGGAGGGGCTCC.

Details on this clone: All gene names here are mouse names. The sequenced fragment ends 4 residues before the CDR3 boundary, so the rest is inferred from the germline J gene. The chain links TRBV31 to TRBJ2-3, with 9 nucleotides matching TRBD1. V lost 5 bases to trimming and J lost 2 bases; unmatched junction nucleotides: 5. CDR1 and CDR2 from the germline V gene are GKSSPN and SITVG. There are 14 residues in the CDR3. The sequenced CDR3 bases are TGTGCCTGGTCCGGGACAGGGCTTGCAGAA. Translation gives CAWSGTGLAE. The whole CDR3 protein is CAWSGTGLAETLYF.

This clone occurred many times. These gene names are mouse names. The missing CDR3 end, 4 residues past where the read stops, is filled in from the germline J gene. The same CDR3 is also encoded by other DNA sequences in this sample. The V and J genes are TRBV13-1 and TRBJ1-2; 7 nucleotides match TRBD1. V gave up 0 bases and J gave up 4 bases; unmatched junction bases: 0. The CDR3 runs 13 residues. CDR1 is NSHNY, CDR2 SYGAGN, per germline. CDR3 residues: CASSDDRGSDYTF. The part of the CDR3 DNA that was read is TGTGCCAGCAGTGATGACAGGGGCTCC.

With regard to this clone: Gene names denote mouse genes. The sequenced fragment ends 4 residues before the CDR3 boundary, so the rest is inferred from the germline J gene. This chain joins TRBV1 and TRBJ1-1; D not resolved. This CDR3 has 13 amino acids. Germline V lookup: CDR1 NSQYPW, CDR2 LRSPGD (reference sequence). With 1 base removed from V and 1 base from J, the gap between germline ends came to 4 bases. CDR3 DNA, as far as it was read: TGCACCTGCAGTGCAGTGGTAAACACA. This encodes CTCSAVVNT. The entire CDR3 protein is CTCSAVVNTEVFF.

This clone was detected a few times. Gene labels here are mouse ones. Additional DNA sequences in this sample encode the identical CDR3. The DNA read from the CDR3 is TGTGCCAGCAGTAAACAGGGGAGGAACACA. This translates into CASSKQGRNT. The whole CDR3 protein is CASSKQGRNTEVFF. The gene calls are TRBV19 and TRBJ1-1; TRBD1 matches at 7 bases. The read falls 4 residues short of the CDR3 end, and the missing part is taken from the germline J gene. Germline assignment: CDR1 FNHDT and CDR2 SITEND (reference sequence). V lost 3 bases and J lost 1; bases outside the gene matches: 3. The CDR3 totals 14 residues.

This clone occurred a few times. Gene labels here are mouse ones. Read sequence stops 4 residues before the CDR3 end, and the germline J gene provides the missing end. This chain connects TRBV13-2 to TRBJ2-5, with 8 bases aligning to TRBD2. This CDR3 contains 13 residues. Germline V gives CDR1 NNHNN, CDR2 SYGAGS (reference sequence). The sequenced part of the CDR3 DNA is TGTGCCAGCGGTCTCTGGGGGGCGGAC. Residues: CASGLWGAD. The complete CDR3 reads CASGLWGADTQYF.

This clone came up a few times. Mouse gene names and germline throughout. The missing CDR3 end, 4 residues past where the read stops, is filled in from the germline J gene. Distinct nucleotide sequences in the sample also encode this CDR3. The V call is TRBV17, the J call TRBJ2-3; weak D call: TRBD1 (6 bases). CDR1 MNHDT and CDR2 YYDKIL come from the germline V gene. V was trimmed by 1 base and J by 3 bases, leaving 11 bases between them. The length of the CDR3 is 15 residues. The CDR3 region is CASSRGGGGAETLYF. Partial CDR3 DNA: TGTGCTAGCAGTAGAGGAGGGGGAGGGGCAGAA.

A few counts support this clone. Mouse gene names and germline throughout. From the germline J gene comes the end of the CDR3, since the read stops 4 residues before it. The V gene is TRBV31, the J gene TRBJ2-2; 10 bases map to TRBD2. The CDR3 totals 15 residues. J was trimmed by 2 bases and V by 4 bases; bases with no gene match: 4. Germline CDR1 is GKSSPN and CDR2 is SITVG. The sequenced part of the CDR3 DNA is TGTGCCTGGACCGAGACTGGGGGGAACACCGGG. This gives the protein CAWTETGGNTG. The full CDR3 is CAWTETGGNTGQLYF.

Notes on this clone: Germline and genes here are mouse. The observed sequence ends 4 residues before the CDR3 terminus, with the missing tail filled in from the germline J gene. This same CDR3 is encoded by further DNA sequences in the sample. The chain uses TRBV13-3 and TRBJ2-4, with TRBD1 identical over 8 bases. CDR3 size: 14 residues. Looked up from germline, CDR1 is NNHDY and CDR2 is SYVADS. The ends lost 4 bases at V and 2 bases at J; junction bases unmatched: 3. The CDR3 spells CASSPDRVQNTLYF. The DNA read from the CDR3 is TGTGCCAGCAGTCCGGACAGGGTTCAAAAC.

With respect to this clone: All gene names here are mouse names. The sequence runs out 4 residues before the end of the CDR3; the remainder is reconstructed from the germline J gene. The chain has TRBV31 and TRBJ2-3, with 7 bases fitting TRBD2. The CDR3 has 15 residues. V lost 5 bases to trimming and J lost 0 bases; unmatched junction nucleotides: 8. Germline CDR1 GKSSPN, CDR2 SITVG. This CDR3 is CAWRIWGSSAETLYF. CDR3 bases read: TGTGCCTGGCGTATCTGGGGGTCTAGTGCAGAA.

This clone was counted between two and nine times. All gene names here are mouse names. The read terminates 4 residues before the CDR3 end, so the remaining end is supplied by the germline J gene. The chain links TRBV13-1 to TRBJ2-2, with 8 bases identical to TRBD2. This CDR3 comprises 16 residues. The junction had 5 bases not matched to a gene; V was cut back by 1 base and J by 3 bases. The germline V gene has CDR1 NSHNY and CDR2 SYGAGN. The part of the CDR3 DNA that was read is TGTGCCAGCAGTGATCCACTGGGGGTGGACACCGGG. Encoded protein: CASSDPLGVDTG. The whole CDR3 sequence reads CASSDPLGVDTGQLYF.

This clone was counted at least ten times. Germline and genes: mouse. Coverage ceases 4 residues before the CDR3 finishes, and the germline J gene fills in the end. The chain joins TRBV17 to TRBJ2-1; 8 bases agree with TRBD2. Germline values: CDR1 MNHDT, CDR2 YYDKIL. CDR3 length: 14 residues. CDR3 DNA, as far as it was read: TGTGCTAGCAGTAAGCTGGGGGGCGGGGCT. Translating gives CASSKLGGGA. The CDR3 as a whole reads CASSKLGGGAEQFF. The complete variable domain, with remaining parts taken from reference TRBV17 and TRBJ2-1, reads DTTVKQNPRYKLARVGKPVNLICSQTMNHDTMYWYQKKPNQAPKLLLFYYDKILNREADTFEKFQSSRPNNSFCSLYIGSAGLEYSAMYLCASSKLGGGAEQFFGPGTRLTVL.

This clone was seen ten or more times. Genes and germline come from the mouse. The read terminates 4 residues before the CDR3 end, so the remaining end is supplied by the germline J gene. The same CDR3 is also encoded by other DNA sequences in this sample. The V call is TRBV19, the J call TRBJ2-3, with 10 bases matching TRBD2. The CDR3 is 15 residues long. J was trimmed by 0 bases and V by 5 bases; bases with no gene match: 3. The germline gives CDR1 FNHDT, CDR2 SITEND (reference sequence). CDR3 bases read: TGTGCCAGCAGGACTGGGGGGACTAGTGCAGAA. As protein: CASRTGGTSAE. The full-length CDR3 reads as CASRTGGTSAETLYF.

This clone appeared a few times. Here the gene names and germline are mouse. The read halts 4 residues ahead of the CDR3 end, with the missing end drawn from the germline J gene. The chain couples TRBV1 to TRBJ2-3; 12 bases fit TRBD2. The CDR3 covers 17 residues. The J segment lost 0 bases and the V segment lost 0 bases, leaving 1 base of the junction unmatched. Germline CDR1 and CDR2: NSQYPW and LRSPGD (reference sequence). Here the CDR3 reads CTCSAETGGASAETLYF. The CDR3 DNA, read in part, is TGCACCTGCAGTGCAGAGACTGGGGGGGCTAGTGCAGAA.

This clone came up many times. Genes here carry mouse names. The read terminates 4 residues before the CDR3 end, so the remaining end is supplied by the germline J gene. J is TRBJ2-2 and V is TRBV17; D is perhaps TRBD1 (6 bases). V lost 0 bases to trimming and J lost 2 bases, with 7 bases between them. The CDR3 sequence is 15 residues long. Germline values: CDR1 MNHDT, CDR2 YYDKIL. CDR3 residues: CASSRDTGNTGQLYF. The covered CDR3 bases are TGTGCTAGCAGTAGAGATACAGGGAACACCGGG.

This clone came up a few times. Mouse gene names and germline throughout. Sequencing ends 4 residues short of the CDR3 end; the germline J gene provides the rest. The rearrangement links TRBV19 to TRBJ2-2, with D perhaps TRBD1 (7 bases). The germline V gene has CDR1 FNHDT and CDR2 SITEND (reference sequence). This CDR3 region has 15 residues. The V and J ends lost 0 bases and 4 bases respectively, with 10 bases between them. This CDR3 reads CASSIEGAGTGQLYF. CDR3 bases read: TGTGCCAGCAGTATAGAGGGGGCGGGCACCGGG.

In regard to this clone: Gene names refer to mouse genes. The read terminates 4 residues ahead of where the CDR3 ends, so the germline J gene completes it. V and J are TRBV31 and TRBJ2-7; 7 bases align to TRBD2. V shed 3 bases and J 0 bases; nucleotides not matched to a gene: 8. CDR3 length: 15 residues. Germline loops: CDR1 GKSSPN, CDR2 SITVG. CDR3 DNA, as far as it was read: TGTGCCTGGAGGCTCTTACTGGGGAGCTCCTAT. It yields the protein CAWRLLLGSSY. The entire CDR3 reads CAWRLLLGSSYEQYF.

Turning to this clone: Each gene name is a mouse one. The CDR3 end is not reached by the read, which stops 4 residues before it; the germline J gene fills it in. This specimen includes other DNA sequences encoding the same CDR3. The chain recombines TRBV1 with TRBJ2-5, with TRBD1 as a possible D gene (6 bases). CDR1 and CDR2 (germline): NSQYPW, LRSPGD (reference sequence). The CDR3 spans 14 residues. Between the trimmed V and J ends, which lost 0 bases and 3 bases, there was a span of 7 bases. The covered CDR3 bases are TGCACCTGCAGTGCAGATAGGGGGCAAGAC. Protein: CTCSADRGQD. The entire CDR3 sequence reads CTCSADRGQDTQYF.

This clone was detected a few times. Gene names denote mouse genes. Read coverage stops 4 residues before the CDR3 terminus; the germline J gene supplies the remainder. Other nucleotide sequences in the sample specify the same CDR3. This chain links TRBV13-3 with TRBJ2-2, with TRBD1 matching 9 bases. The germline gives CDR1 NNHDY, CDR2 SYVADS. The CDR3 is 15 amino acids. The ends lost 1 base at V and 3 bases at J; junction bases unmatched: 1. The covered CDR3 bases are TGTGCCAGCAGTGATCGGGACAGGGACACCGGG. As protein: CASSDRDRDTG. The full CDR3 protein is CASSDRDRDTGQLYF. The whole variable domain, filled in from reference TRBV13-3 and TRBJ2-2, reads EAAVTQSPRSKVAVTGGKVTLSCHQTNNHDYMYWYRQDTGHGLRLIHYSYVADSTEKGDIPDGYKASRPSQENFSLILELASLSQTAVYFCASSDRDRDTGQLYFGEGSKLTVL.